This TCR beta chain was sequenced in a study of patients and donors after allogeneic stem cell transplantation. This clonotype was seen many times. TCRdb processed the RT-PCR reads anew with MiXCR; each CDR3 protein has one entry. The sample consists of about a million distinct CDR3 sequences, more than 15% of them appearing once. With 3 bases removed from V and 10 bases from J, the gap between germline ends came to 13 bases. This CDR3 has 13 amino acids. Sequenced material: blood, either unsorted or a sorted T cell fraction (not recorded which). The source of this sequence is a human donor who was either an allogeneic HSCT recipient or a stem cell or donor lymphocyte infusion donor (not recorded which). It is not recorded whose cells these are; they may come from a transplant donor. V is TRBV12-3 or TRBV12-4 and J is TRBJ2-1, with D perhaps TRBD1 or TRBD2 (5 bases each). The CDR3 nucleotides are TGTGCCAGCAGTTTGACCCGGGACCTAGAGCAGTTCTTC. This translates into CASSLTRDLEQFF.